Shown below are 4 T cell receptor beta chains from a single sample sequenced in a study of OX40 agonist ivuxolimab in advanced cancers. Using immunoSEQ multiplex PCR, the repertoire was profiled, and TCRdb retains in-frame clones only, with some absent. Counted here are about 77,000 clones, 85% occurring once; the ten biggest clones make up less than 0.75%. This specimen was CD4+ or CD8+ T cells sorted from blood, taken in a trial of the OX40 agonist ivuxolimab. The receptor set was obtained from an adult with an advanced solid tumor such as melanoma, head and neck, liver or kidney cancer.

This chain links TRBV7-2 with TRBJ2-7; 12 bases match TRBD1. From germline, CDR1 is SGHTA and CDR2 FQGNSA. This CDR3 is built from 15 residues. V was pared by 5 bases and J by 4 bases, with 6 bases of the junction left unmatched. The CDR3 region has the DNA TGTGCCAGCAGCACGGCGGGACAGGGGGCATACGAGCAGTACTTC. Encoded protein: CASSTAGQGAYEQYF.

This chain uses TRBV5-1 with TRBJ2-2; 8 bases align to TRBD2. CDR1 SGHRS and CDR2 YFSETQ come from the germline V gene. The CDR3 runs to 16 residues. Losses at the gene ends were 4 bases for V and 4 bases for J; bases not matched to a gene: 9. The CDR3 protein is CASSPGGLGSTGELFF. CDR3 bases: TGCGCCAGCAGCCCGGGAGGGCTTGGGAGCACCGGGGAGCTGTTTTTT.

The chain uses TRBV6-1 and TRBJ1-5; TRBD1 matches 10 bases. Germline CDR1 MNHNS, CDR2 SASEGT. V gave up 6 bases and J gave up 5 bases; unmatched junction bases: 1. CDR3 length: 13 residues. In DNA, the CDR3 is TGTGCCAGCAGGGGGACAGGGGATCAGCCCCAGCATTTT. It encodes CASRGTGDQPQHF.

V is TRBV7-8 and J is TRBJ2-7; no clear D gene. V was cut by 3 bases and J by 3 bases, with 9 bases left in between. This CDR3 has 13 amino acids. Germline V gene lookup returns CDR1 SGHVS and CDR2 FQNEAQ. CDR3 coding DNA: TGTGCCAGCAGCTTCACCCGAGACTACGAGCAGTACTTC. Protein: CASSFTRDYEQYF.